Following are 15 T cell receptor beta chains from one sample sequenced in a study of breast tumors, draining lymph nodes, adjacent tissues. TCRdb processed the multiplex PCR reads anew with MiXCR; each CDR3 protein has one entry. The sample carries about 130,000 distinct CDR3 sequences, 21% recorded once. Axillary draining lymph nodes of breast cancer patients supplied the node samples. Material: axillary lymph node tissue. The receptor set was obtained from a female donor with breast cancer. Some clones in this sample may be carry-over from other donors' samples.

This clonotype has ten or more counts. The chain links TRBV4-1 to TRBJ2-7; TRBD2 aligns across 12 bases. CDR3 length equals 17 residues. V lost 3 bases and J lost 4; bases outside the gene matches: 10. Germline V gene data show CDR1 as MGHRA and CDR2 as YSYEKL. This chain's CDR3 is CASSHNVRTSGTYEQYF. DNA for the CDR3: TGCGCCAGCAGCCATAACGTAAGGACTAGCGGGACATACGAGCAGTACTTC.

There are many counts of this clonotype. The genes are TRBV15 and TRBJ2-1; D might be TRBD1 (5 bases). Germline V gene data show CDR1 as LNHNV and CDR2 as YYDKDF (reference sequence). Trimming removed 0 bases at V and 8 bases at J, with 17 bases between. The CDR3 is 16 amino acids. CDR3 region: CATSRDRQSTSHEQFF. DNA of the CDR3: TGTGCCACCAGCAGAGATCGACAGTCTACAAGCCATGAGCAGTTCTTC.

There are many counts of this clonotype. The J gene is TRBJ2-7, the V gene TRBV11-2; TRBD1 matches 7 bases. V was clipped by 5 bases and J by 2 bases; unmatched bases: 6. Germline values: CDR1 SGHAT, CDR2 FQNNGV. The CDR3 has 14 amino acids. CDR3 bases: TGTGCCAGCAGCACCCGGACAGGAACCTACGAGCAGTACTTC. Its protein product is CASSTRTGTYEQYF.

The sample holds many counts of this clonotype. V is TRBV20-1 and J is TRBJ2-7; D might be TRBD2 (6 bases). The CDR3 is made up of 15 amino acids. Germline V gene data show CDR1 as DFQATT and CDR2 as SNEGSKA (reference sequence). V was cut by 3 bases and J by 2 bases, with 17 bases left in between. CDR3 DNA: TGCAGTGCTAGCCCCGTTCCTGGGGGGACCTACGAGCAGTACTTC. Its protein is CSASPVPGGTYEQYF.

This clonotype has ten or more counts. The V call is TRBV6-5, the J call TRBJ2-1; TRBD2 matches at 9 bases. With 2 bases clipped from V and 3 bases from J, the junction kept 5 bases outside the gene matches. Germline V gene sequence: CDR1 MNHEY, CDR2 SVGAGI. This CDR3 comprises 16 residues. The CDR3 sequence: CASSYGGSGSYNEQFF. The CDR3 DNA sequence: TGTGCCAGCAGTTACGGGGGTAGCGGGAGCTACAATGAGCAGTTCTTC.

This clonotype was seen repeatedly, ten times or more. The chain employs TRBV29-1 and TRBJ2-2; D is unclear. There are 13 residues in the CDR3. Germline-derived CDR1 and CDR2 are SQVTM and ANQGSEA. V shed 0 bases and J shed 5 bases, with 7 bases lying between them. CDR3 coding DNA: TGCAGCGTTGAAGATACGGAGACCGGGGAGCTGTTTTTT. Its protein product is CSVEDTETGELFF.

This clonotype showed up many times. CDR3 coding DNA: TGCAGTGCTAGAGATCCCCGACAGGGTACTTTTTCACCCCTCCACTTT. The encoded protein is CSARDPRQGTFSPLHF. The rearrangement joins TRBV20-1 to TRBJ1-6; 7 bases are a match to TRBD1. Germline V CDR1 and CDR2: DFQATT, SNEGSKA (reference sequence). The CDR3 loop spans 16 amino acids. Losses at the gene ends were 0 bases for V and 9 bases for J; bases not matched to a gene: 11.

Remarks on this clonotype: A much larger clone sits a single nucleotide away, making a read error possible. The CDR3: CASSQGLTSSYNERFF. The CDR3 DNA reads as TGTGCCAGCAGCCAAGGCTTAACCAGCTCCTACAATGAGCGGTTCTTC. This rearrangement joins TRBV3-1 to TRBJ2-1; D uncertain. This CDR3 has 16 residues. The V gene's germline CDR1 is LGHDT and CDR2 YNNKEL (reference sequence).

In its sample, this clonotype was seen many times. DNA of the CDR3: TGCAGTGCTAGACGCACCCCTTCTGAGACCCAGTACTTC. Its translation is CSARRTPSETQYF. The chain uses TRBV20-1 and TRBJ2-5, with D uncertain. This CDR3 has 13 amino acids. Germline CDR1 is DFQATT and CDR2 is SNEGSKA (reference sequence). The V and J ends lost 2 bases and 5 bases respectively, with 12 bases between them.

As for this clonotype: A much larger clone differs by one base, so this may be a read error. The chain joins TRBV28 to TRBJ2-7; tentatively, D is TRBD1 or TRBD2 (5 bases each). The CDR3 sequence is 15 residues long. Germline CDR1 reads MDHEN; CDR2 reads SYDVKM. The CDR3 sequence: CVSSPIEGWGNEQYF. The CDR3 DNA reads as TGTGTCAGCAGCCCCATTGAGGGATGGGGCAACGAGCAGTACTTC.

In its sample, this clonotype was seen many times. The V and J genes are TRBV7-3 and TRBJ2-5, with D tentatively TRBD2 (5 bases). The CDR3 length is 13 residues. Between the trimmed V and J ends, which lost 5 bases and 3 bases, there was a span of 10 bases. Germline assignment: CDR1 SGHTA and CDR2 FQGTGA. The CDR3 is CASSVQAEETQYF. As DNA, the CDR3 is TGTGCCAGCAGCGTCCAAGCGGAAGAGACCCAGTACTTC.

This clonotype was counted at least ten times. The gene calls are TRBV6-5 and TRBJ2-7; D assignment may be TRBD1 or TRBD2 (5 bases each). Trimming took off 6 bases at V and 7 bases at J, with 19 bases between the two ends. This CDR3 has 14 residues. CDR1 MNHEY and CDR2 SVGAGI come from the germline V gene. The chain's CDR3 is CASRTGTLRGEQYF. The CDR3 nucleotides read TGTGCCAGCAGGACCGGGACCCTCCGAGGGGAGCAGTACTTC.

This clonotype was counted many times. This sequence joins TRBV10-3 and TRBJ1-4, with TRBD1 identical over 7 bases. V lost 11 bases and J lost 7; bases outside the gene matches: 19. Looked up from germline, CDR1 is ENHRY and CDR2 is SYGVKD. The CDR3 is 16 residues long. The CDR3 DNA is TGTGCCTCCCGACGGGACAGCCTGCCGGTGGGTGAAAAACTGTTTTTT. Its translation: CASRRDSLPVGEKLFF.

The chain recombines TRBV14 with TRBJ2-5; the D is unclear. CDR1 is SGHDN, CDR2 FVKESK, per germline. The V end lost 3 bases, the J end lost 0 bases, and 8 bases lay between the germline ends. This CDR3 has 14 residues. The DNA for the CDR3 is TGTGCCAGCAGCCACCAGGACCACCAAGAGACCCAGTACTTC. It specifies CASSHQDHQETQYF.

In this sample, this clonotype turned up once. The junction differs from germline at one of its ends, possibly a read error. This chain uses TRBV18 with TRBJ1-3, with 8 bases that match TRBD1. CDR1 and CDR2 from the germline V gene are KGHSH and LQKENI. This CDR3 is built from 19 residues. DNA for the CDR3: TGTGCCAGCTCACTGGCCCCAGGGGGCACTGCCAACTCTGGAAACACCGTATATTTT. Translating it yields CASSLAPGGTANSGNTVYF.